This T cell receptor (beta chain) was captured in a study of Graves' ophthalmopathy and Graves' hyperthyroidism. Study-level results: Blood shared most expanded thyroid clonotypes above 0.001 frequency.

As the template, RNA transcripts were used to amplify TCR beta CDR3 regions. The authors performed first-round RT-PCR with HTBI primers and then a second-round multiplex PCR. MiXCR, run by TCRdb on the multiplex PCR reads, gives a single entry per CDR3 protein. The sample consists of approximately 330,000 distinct CDR3 sequences, under 20% of them appearing once. The V and J ends lost 6 bases and 4 bases respectively, with 18 bases between them. The length of the CDR3 is 14 residues. Germline V CDR1 and CDR2: DFQATT, SNEGSKA (reference sequence). This clonotype was counted at least ten times. No antigen is known for it.

The TCR originated in an adult man with Graves' ophthalmopathy. V usage is TRBV20-1 and J usage is TRBJ1-1; possibly TRBD1 for D (5 bases). The sequenced material came from peripheral blood. CDR3 DNA sequence: TGCAGTGCCCAGCCAGGGAAGGGTGTCACTGAAGCTTTCTTT. Protein: CSAQPGKGVTEAFF.